The source of this T cell receptor (beta chain) is a study of CD8 T cells in Susac syndrome. When the RNA was reverse transcribed, random hexamers were used with an input of roughly 0.45 to 1 ug. Coverage of TCR beta CDR3 amplification by immunoSEQ multiplex PCR extended to 54 Vbeta and 13 Jbeta. TCRdb re-called the immunoSEQ multiplex PCR reads through MiXCR, storing one row per CDR3 protein. The profile shows under 200,000 distinct CDR3 sequences, roughly 95% of them singletons. TCR beta from blood CD8+ and CD4+ T cells was sequenced. V lost 3 bases to trimming and J lost 0 bases, with 12 bases between them. This CDR3 is 15 amino acids long. Germline V gene sequence: CDR1 LNHNV, CDR2 YYDKDF (reference sequence).

Sequences were obtained from CD8+ T cells from PBMCs. The sequence derives from a human donor with multiple sclerosis. The V gene is TRBV15, the J gene TRBJ2-7; possible D gene TRBD2, 5 bases. The CDR3 is CATSRDSGSSYEQYF. The CDR3 coding sequence is TGTGCCACCAGCAGGGACTCCGGAAGCTCCTACGAGCAGTACTTC.